The 2 T cell receptor beta chains given below trace back to one sample, sequenced in a study of shared clonotypes between healthy human individuals. Clones were sequenced by immunoSEQ multiplex PCR, and TCRdb holds only the in-frame ones, with some missing. The data contain under 2,500,000 clones, under 97% of them seen just once; the ten biggest clones take up around 0.13%. Material: naive CD4+ T cells sorted from blood. Subset given: CD45RA+ positively selected. Receptors originate from a young man in good health.

The chain couples TRBV28 to TRBJ1-2, with 7 bases that match TRBD1. In germline, CDR1 is MDHEN, CDR2 SYDVKM. The length of the CDR3 is 16 residues. J was trimmed by 3 bases and V by 4 bases; bases with no gene match: 11. CDR3: CASSSPAGTGDYGYTF. In DNA form, the CDR3 reads TGTGCCAGCAGTTCTCCCGCCGGAACAGGGGACTATGGCTACACCTTC.

V gene TRBV11-2 combines with J gene TRBJ2-5; the D is unclear. V was pared by 5 bases and J by 2 bases, with 9 bases between. The CDR3 consists of 13 residues. Germline V lookup: CDR1 SGHAT, CDR2 FQNNGV. The CDR3: CASSPRLQETQYF. The CDR3 coding sequence is TGTGCCAGCAGCCCCCGGCTGCAAGAGACCCAGTACTTC.